This passage covers 27 T cell receptor beta chains from one sample sequenced in a study of blood T cell repertoires in COVID-19. TCRdb's table, derived via immunoSEQ multiplex PCR, lists solely in-frame clones and lacks some. The sample lists under 150,000 clones, about 87% seen once, with 25% to 35% in the top ten. The sequencing sample was made of peripheral blood. The receptors originated from a human donor in a cohort sampled during active COVID-19.

The chain joins TRBV6-1 to TRBJ1-6; 7 nucleotides match TRBD1. This CDR3 is 14 amino acids long. V trimming: 3 bases; J trimming: 9 bases; junction bases outside the gene matches: 5. CDR1 and CDR2 (germline): MNHNS, SASEGT. CDR3 coding DNA: TGTGCCAGCAGTGAGGTACAGGGGTTTTCACCCCTCCACTTT. It translates to CASSEVQGFSPLHF.

This rearrangement joins TRBV27 to TRBJ2-7; D is possibly TRBD1 (5 bases). Looked up from germline, CDR1 is MNHEY and CDR2 is SMNVEV (reference sequence). This CDR3 is built from 13 residues. V was clipped by 8 bases and J by 6 bases, with 17 bases between them. Here the CDR3 DNA reads TGTGCCAGCGGCTCAGGGTACCCCAGCGAGCAGTACTTC. Residues: CASGSGYPSEQYF.

CDR3 sequence: CASSASGTVTYEQYF. The CDR3 DNA reads TGTGCCAGTAGTGCGTCCGGGACAGTGACCTACGAGCAGTACTTC. This chain links TRBV19 with TRBJ2-7, with 7 bases that match TRBD1. Germline trimming cut 5 bases from V and 2 bases from J; bases unmatched to any gene: 9. CDR3 length: 15 amino acids. Per the germline V gene, CDR1 is LNHDA and CDR2 is SQIVND (reference sequence).

The chain joins TRBV9 to TRBJ1-2; TRBD1 matches 11 bases. The CDR3 loop spans 13 amino acids. Unmatched junction bases numbered 3, after V lost 3 bases and J lost 8 bases. The germline gives CDR1 SGDLS, CDR2 YYNGEE. The CDR3 region is CASSAGTGGGYTF. The CDR3 DNA sequence: TGTGCCAGCAGCGCAGGGACAGGGGGAGGCTACACCTTC.

The rearrangement uses TRBV4-3 and TRBJ1-4; D may be TRBD1 (5 bases). This CDR3 is built from 16 residues. V lost 3 bases and J lost 8, with 19 bases in between. Germline assignment: CDR1 LGHNA and CDR2 YSLEER. The CDR3 loop reads CASSQERDLGSEKLFF. CDR3 DNA: TGCGCCAGCAGCCAGGAGCGGGACTTGGGTTCCGAAAAACTGTTTTTT.

The V gene is TRBV6-5, the J gene TRBJ1-1; D is perhaps TRBD1 (6 bases). The CDR3 sequence is 13 residues long. The germline gives CDR1 MNHEY, CDR2 SVGAGI. The V end was cut by 6 bases, the J end by 11 bases, with 19 bases between. The CDR3 reads CASRSSGDMRAFF. For the CDR3, the DNA is TGTGCCAGCAGGTCCTCCGGGGACATGAGGGCTTTCTTT.

V usage is TRBV28 and J usage is TRBJ1-2, with D uncertain. The CDR3 consists of 11 residues. Germline lookup yields CDR1 MDHEN and CDR2 SYDVKM. Trimming pared 3 bases from V and 5 bases from J, leaving 4 bases between. This chain's CDR3 is CASSFQYGYTF. Written as DNA, the CDR3 is TGTGCCAGCAGTTTTCAGTATGGCTACACCTTC.

This chain joins TRBV3-1 (or the pseudogene TRBV3-2) and TRBJ1-2; possibly TRBD1 for D (5 bases). The CDR3 is 13 amino acids. V was cut by 0 bases and J by 5 bases, with 7 bases left in between. Per germline, CDR1 LGHDT and CDR2 YNNKEL (reference sequence). CDR3 coding DNA: TGTGCCAGCAGCCAAGATCAGGGATATGGCTACACCTTC. It encodes CASSQDQGYGYTF.

The V and J genes are TRBV29-1 and TRBJ2-1; 8 nucleotides line up with TRBD2. The CDR3 is 13 residues long. In germline, CDR1 is SQVTM, CDR2 ANQGSEA. V dropped 4 bases and J dropped 7; count of bases not matched to a gene: 6. CDR3 coding DNA: TGCAGCGTTGTTGGGACTAGTCGTAATGAGCAGTTCTTC. Translated, it gives CSVVGTSRNEQFF.

The CDR3 loop is CASSQDLDRAYEQYF. As DNA, the CDR3 is TGCGCCAGCAGCCAAGATCTGGACAGGGCCTACGAGCAGTACTTC. The chain uses TRBV4-3 and TRBJ2-7; 8 nucleotides agree with TRBD1. The CDR3 runs 15 residues. Per the germline V gene, CDR1 is LGHNA and CDR2 is YSLEER. The junction had 3 bases not matched to a gene; V was cut back by 0 bases and J by 2 bases.

A single count supports this clone. The chain recombines TRBV13 with TRBJ1-3, with 9 bases fitting TRBD1. The CDR3 totals 13 residues. The junction had 0 bases not matched to a gene; V was cut back by 5 bases and J by 4 bases. Per the germline V gene, CDR1 is PRHDT and CDR2 is FYEKMQ (reference sequence). For the CDR3, the DNA is TGTGCCAGCAGCGGGACAGGGGGAAACACCATATATTTT. As protein: CASSGTGGNTIYF. Together with reference TRBV13 and TRBJ1-3, the CDR3 gives the full variable domain: AAGVIQSPRHLIKEKRETATLKCYPIPRHDTVYWYQQGPGQDPQFLISFYEKMQSDKGSIPDRFSAQQFSDYHSELNMSSLELGDSALYFCASSGTGGNTIYFGEGSWLTVV.

J is TRBJ1-1 and V is TRBV7-8; 7 nucleotides line up with TRBD1. Germline V gene sequence: CDR1 SGHVS, CDR2 FQNEAQ. With 5 bases clipped from V and 1 base from J, the junction kept 4 bases outside the gene matches. CDR3 size: 14 residues. The CDR3 loop reads CASSHRGANTEAFF. As DNA, the CDR3 is TGTGCCAGCAGCCACAGGGGCGCGAACACTGAAGCTTTCTTT.

J is TRBJ2-7 and V is TRBV25-1; 7 positions match TRBD2. V lost 3 bases to trimming and J lost 2 bases; unmatched junction nucleotides: 4. Germline V gene data show CDR1 as MGHDK and CDR2 as SYGVNS. This CDR3 has 14 amino acids. CDR3 sequence: CASSDRTRTYEQYF. The CDR3 nucleotides are TGTGCCAGCAGTGACCGGACTAGAACCTACGAGCAGTACTTC.

This clone was seen once. V is TRBV5-1 and J is TRBJ2-5, with TRBD2 as a possible D gene (6 bases). The CDR3 length is 14 residues. Germline lookup yields CDR1 SGHRS and CDR2 YFSETQ. V lost 4 bases and J 2 bases, leaving 12 bases between the germline ends. CDR3 DNA: TGCGCCAGCAGCCCCGGGACTCTACAAGAGACCCAGTACTTC. It specifies CASSPGTLQETQYF.

The CDR3 reads CASSPNSGGAYNEQFF. For the CDR3, the DNA is TGTGCCAGCAGCCCAAATAGCGGGGGGGCCTACAATGAGCAGTTCTTC. This chain joins TRBV28 and TRBJ2-1, with 11 bases fitting TRBD2. The CDR3 covers 16 residues. J was trimmed by 2 bases and V by 6 bases; bases with no gene match: 6. Germline-derived CDR1 and CDR2 are MDHEN and SYDVKM.

This clone appeared a few times. This chain uses TRBV6-5 with TRBJ1-5, with a possible D match to TRBD1 (6 bases). The ends were cut back, 7 bases at V and 3 bases at J, with 10 bases in the middle. There are 13 residues in the CDR3. Germline CDR1 and CDR2: MNHEY and SVGAGI. Here the CDR3 reads CASKQGFNQPQHF. The CDR3 DNA sequence: TGTGCCAGCAAACAGGGCTTCAATCAGCCCCAGCATTTT.

The chain uses TRBV19 and TRBJ1-5; 8 bases match TRBD1. Germline CDR1 LNHDA, CDR2 SQIVND (reference sequence). The CDR3 loop spans 15 amino acids. Trimming cost V 3 bases and J 3 bases; bases outside gene matches: 4. CDR3 sequence reads: CASSIGRGLNQPQHF. The DNA for the CDR3 is TGTGCCAGTAGTATCGGCAGGGGGCTCAATCAGCCCCAGCATTTT.

This chain uses TRBV5-1 with TRBJ2-5; TRBD2 is a possible D gene (5 bases). Germline CDR1 and CDR2: SGHRS and YFSETQ. V gave up 0 bases and J gave up 4 bases, with 10 bases separating them. CDR3 length: 14 residues. The DNA for the CDR3 is TGCGCCAGCAGCTTGGCGGGGTTTGGAGAGACCCAGTACTTC. It encodes CASSLAGFGETQYF.

CDR3 DNA sequence: TGCGCCAGCAGCCATGGGACAGGCGATATGAACACTGAAGCTTTCTTT. Its translation is CASSHGTGDMNTEAFF. The V and J genes are TRBV4-1 and TRBJ1-1; TRBD1 agrees at 8 bases. CDR1 MGHRA and CDR2 YSYEKL come from the germline V gene. The CDR3 contains 16 residues. V was pared by 3 bases and J by 0 bases, with 6 bases of the junction left unmatched.

This chain links TRBV10-3 with TRBJ1-1, with D possibly being TRBD1 (6 bases). The CDR3 length is 14 residues. Germline loops: CDR1 ENHRY, CDR2 SYGVKD. V dropped 0 bases and J dropped 4 bases, with 9 bases sitting between them. CDR3 DNA: TGTGCCATCAGTGAGTCAGGGGGAGTCACTGAAGCTTTCTTT. Translating gives CAISESGGVTEAFF.

This chain connects TRBV5-8 to TRBJ1-2; 8 bases are a match to TRBD1. The V gene end was trimmed by 5 bases and the J gene end by 3 bases; junction bases not matched to a gene: 9. Germline CDR1 and CDR2: SGHTS and YDEGEE. CDR3 size: 15 residues. The CDR3, as DNA: TGTGCCAGCAGACACTTTCAGGGGGCTCACTATGGCTACACCTTC. This translates into CASRHFQGAHYGYTF.

The chain links TRBV6-2 or TRBV6-3 to TRBJ2-1, with 8 positions matching TRBD1. Germline V gene lookup returns CDR1 MNHEY and CDR2 SVGEGT. Germline trimming cut 5 bases from V and 6 bases from J; bases unmatched to any gene: 3. CDR3 length: 13 amino acids. CDR3 loop: CASSGQGPNEQFF. The CDR3 DNA follows: TGTGCCAGCAGTGGACAGGGTCCCAATGAGCAGTTCTTC.

CDR3 sequence (DNA): TGTGCCAGCACTAACAGGGGGGACTATGGCTACACCTTC. As protein: CASTNRGDYGYTF. The chain employs TRBV6-6 and TRBJ1-2, with 8 bases identical to TRBD1. The CDR3 is 13 amino acids. CDR1 and CDR2 (germline): MNHNY, SVGAGI (reference sequence). V gave up 7 bases and J gave up 3 bases; unmatched junction bases: 4.

The chain has TRBV4-1 and TRBJ1-1; no firm D call. V dropped 1 base and J dropped 3 bases, with 9 bases sitting between them. This CDR3 has 14 residues. Germline-derived CDR1 and CDR2 are MGHRA and YSYEKL. The CDR3 sequence: CASSQVWGDTEAFF. CDR3 coding DNA: TGCGCCAGCAGCCAAGTGTGGGGAGACACTGAAGCTTTCTTT.

This chain connects TRBV3-1 (or the pseudogene TRBV3-2) to TRBJ2-7; TRBD2 is a possible D gene (5 bases). Germline V lookup: CDR1 LGHDT, CDR2 YNNKEL (reference sequence). The V gene lost 4 bases and the J gene lost 3 bases, with 10 bases spanning the gap. The CDR3 is 13 residues long. Here the CDR3 reads CASSPREGYEQYF. Written as DNA, the CDR3 is TGTGCCAGCAGCCCTCGCGAGGGCTACGAGCAGTACTTC.

The chain carries TRBV27 and TRBJ1-5; a possible D gene is TRBD1 (6 bases). Deletions cut 8 bases from V and 7 bases from J, with 18 bases between. The CDR3 is 14 residues long. The germline V gene encodes CDR1 MNHEY and CDR2 SMNVEV (reference sequence). The chain's CDR3 is CASGNREFGQPQHF. CDR3 nucleotides: TGTGCCAGCGGGAACAGGGAGTTCGGACAGCCCCAGCATTTT.

This clone was observed a single time. CDR3 loop: CASSLDRDYGYTF. CDR3 coding DNA: TGTGCCAGCAGCCTGGACAGGGACTATGGCTACACCTTC. V gene TRBV11-1 combines with J gene TRBJ1-2, with 8 positions matching TRBD1. Germline V gene lookup returns CDR1 SGHAT and CDR2 FQDESV (reference sequence). V gave up 5 bases and J gave up 3 bases; unmatched junction bases: 2. The CDR3 has 13 residues.